A selection of T cell receptor beta chains follows, all from one sample in a study of shared clonotypes between healthy human individuals. Some clones are missing from TCRdb's copy, which holds only in-frame ones; the method was immunoSEQ multiplex PCR. Among about 2.3 million clones, 80% to 95% were seen once, and the ten largest hold more than 0.35%. The specimen sequenced was naive CD4+ T cells from PBMCs. The receptors stem from a man aged 18 to 30 in good health. Some clones in this sample may be carry-over from other donors' samples. CDR3s include the opening cysteine and the closing phenylalanine or tryptophan. A D gene is named only where the DNA matches it firmly. Only some rows state a clone size, as once, few, many or a class for expanded clones.

v_gene	d_gene	len	j_gene	abundance	CDR3nt	CDR3aa
TRBV7-3	-	15	TRBJ2-1	-	TGTGCCAGCAGCTTATTGGGGCAGGCCTACAATGAGCAGTTCTTC	CASSLLGQAYNEQFF
TRBV28	-	13	TRBJ2-4	-	TGTGCCAGCAGTTTAGGGGCGGTAAACATTCAGTACTTC	CASSLGAVNIQYF
TRBV10-3	-	13	TRBJ2-7	-	TGTGCCATCAGTGAGAGGGCTACCTACGAGCAGTACTTC	CAISERATYEQYF
TRBV4-3	TRBD2	15	TRBJ2-3	-	TGCGCCAGCAGCCAAAGTCTAGCGGGCACAGATACGCAGTATTTT	CASSQSLAGTDTQYF
TRBV28	TRBD2	17	TRBJ2-6	-	TGTGCCAGCAGTCCCCAGCGGGGGGCGGCTGGGGCCAACGTCCTGACTTTC	CASSPQRGAAGANVLTF
TRBV6-6	-	15	TRBJ2-5	-	TGTGCCAGCAGTTACTCGGCCCTAGCAGGAGAGACCCAGTACTTC	CASSYSALAGETQYF
TRBV6-6	-	16	TRBJ2-5	-	TGTGCCAGCAGTTACTCGGGACCGATAACAGGGGAGACCCAGTACTTC	CASSYSGPITGETQYF
TRBV29-1	TRBD2	15	TRBJ2-5	-	TGCAGCGTTGGAGGTGTAGCGGGTGGGGAAGAGACCCAGTACTTC	CSVGGVAGGEETQYF
TRBV28	TRBD2	14	TRBJ2-1	-	TGTGCCAGCAGTCTAGCGGAGCCCTACAATGAGCAGTTCTTC	CASSLAEPYNEQFF
TRBV6-1	TRBD2	15	TRBJ2-7	-	TGTGCCAGCAGGGGGGGCCTAGCGGGCTCCTACGAGCAGTACTTC	CASRGGLAGSYEQYF
TRBV7-3	-	13	TRBJ2-1	-	TGTGCCAGCAGCTTAGGCGGGATAAATGAGCAGTTCTTC	CASSLGGINEQFF
TRBV7-3	-	15	TRBJ2-2	-	TGTGCCAGCAGCTCCCAACGGGACTTCACCGGGGAGCTGTTTTTT	CASSSQRDFTGELFF
TRBV10-3	-	16	TRBJ2-1	-	TGTGCCATCAGGGATTTCGGGACGAGCTCCTACAATGAGCAGTTCTTC	CAIRDFGTSSYNEQFF
TRBV6-5	-	13	TRBJ2-7	-	TGTGCCAGCAGTGACCCGGGCACCTACGAGCAGTACTTC	CASSDPGTYEQYF
TRBV6-1	-	13	TRBJ2-7	-	TGTGCCAGCAGTGAGGCCCCGTCTTACGAGCAGTACTTC	CASSEAPSYEQYF
TRBV5-4	-	12	TRBJ2-7	-	TGTGCCAGCAGCCTCCCCGGGTACGAGCAGTACTTC	CASSLPGYEQYF
TRBV10-3	TRBD2	13	TRBJ2-3	-	TGTGCCATCAGTGTTGGCGGGAGGGATACGCAGTATTTT	CAISVGGRDTQYF
TRBV6-5	-	14	TRBJ1-1	-	TGTGCCAGCAGTTACTCCACGAGGGCCACTGAAGCTTTCTTT	CASSYSTRATEAFF
TRBV7-9	-	13	TRBJ1-4	-	TGTGCCAGCAGCTTTAACGGTAATGAAAAACTGTTTTTT	CASSFNGNEKLFF
TRBV28	-	12	TRBJ1-2	-	TGTGCCAGCACAGATACTAACTATGGCTACACCTTC	CASTDTNYGYTF
TRBV4-1	-	14	TRBJ2-3	-	TGCGCCAGCAGCCACGCAGCTAGCACAGATACGCAGTATTTT	CASSHAASTDTQYF
TRBV5-1	-	16	TRBJ1-3	once	TGCGCCAGCAGCTCTGAGGGGCAGGGGCAGGGAAACACCATATATTTT	CASSSEGQGQGNTIYF
TRBV7-3	TRBD1	15	TRBJ2-7	-	TGTGCCAGCAGCTTAACGGGCAGGGGGCTAGGCGAGCAGTACTTC	CASSLTGRGLGEQYF
TRBV28	-	14	TRBJ2-1	-	TGTGCCAGCAGGCGGCGAGGCCGAGCAAATGAGCAGTTCTTC	CASRRRGRANEQFF
TRBV5-1	-	15	TRBJ2-3	-	TGCGCCAGCAGCCGACTAGGGGGAGATGCGGATACGCAGTATTTT	CASSRLGGDADTQYF
TRBV9	-	18	TRBJ1-5	-	TGTGCCAGCAGCTCCCATTCGACAGGCGTGTGGGTGAATCAGCCCCAGCATTTT	CASSSHSTGVWVNQPQHF
TRBV5-1	-	12	TRBJ2-3	-	TGCGCCAGCAGCTTGGAATCAGATACGCAGTATTTT	CASSLESDTQYF
TRBV28	TRBD1	16	TRBJ1-3	-	TGTGCCAGCAGTTTATCGCGGGGACAGAGACGAAACACCATATATTTT	CASSLSRGQRRNTIYF
TRBV5-1	-	15	TRBJ2-1	once	TGCGCCAGCAGCTTGGATCCAGCGGGTGAGGATGAGCAGTTCTTC	CASSLDPAGEDEQFF
TRBV7-8	TRBD2	17	TRBJ2-1	-	TGTGCCAGCAGTATAAATTTTGGACTAGCGGACTACAATGAGCAGTTCTTC	CASSINFGLADYNEQFF
TRBV5-6	-	13	TRBJ2-7	-	TGTGCCAGCAGCACCATTCGGGGTTACGAGCAGTACTTC	CASSTIRGYEQYF
TRBV7-9	TRBD2	17	TRBJ2-1	-	TGTGCCAGCAGCTTAGCGGCGACTAGCGGGGCATACAATGAGCAGTTCTTC	CASSLAATSGAYNEQFF
TRBV27	-	16	TRBJ2-7	-	TGTGCCAGCAGTTTAACCCTAGATCCGGGGGCCGGCGAGCAGTACTTC	CASSLTLDPGAGEQYF
TRBV30	-	13	TRBJ1-4	-	TGTGCCTGGAGTACGGGGGTGGGAGAAAAACTGTTTTTT	CAWSTGVGEKLFF
TRBV5-1	TRBD2	15	TRBJ2-1	-	TGCGCCAGCAGCTTGGGGGCGGGAGGCTACAATGAGCAGTTCTTC	CASSLGAGGYNEQFF
TRBV28	-	12	TRBJ2-7	-	TGTGCCAGCAGTTTCACGGGCTACGAGCAGTACTTC	CASSFTGYEQYF
TRBV4-3	-	16	TRBJ2-3	-	TGCGCCAGCAGCCAACGTATGACAGATCACACGGATACGCAGTATTTT	CASSQRMTDHTDTQYF
TRBV5-1	TRBD1	13	TRBJ2-5	-	TGCGCCAGCAGCTGGGACAGGAGAGAGACCCAGTACTTC	CASSWDRRETQYF
TRBV7-8	-	15	TRBJ1-1	-	TGTGCCAGCAGCTTAGGTGGGTACCTGAACACTGAAGCTTTCTTT	CASSLGGYLNTEAFF
TRBV7-2	-	12	TRBJ2-7	-	TGTGCCAGCAGCTCCCGGGACCCCGAGCAGTACTTC	CASSSRDPEQYF
TRBV29-1	TRBD2	14	TRBJ2-3	-	TGCAGCGCCAGCAAGGGACTAGAGGAAGATACGCAGTATTTT	CSASKGLEEDTQYF
TRBV11-2	-	13	TRBJ2-5	-	TGTGCCAGCAGCTTAGACAGCGGCCGCACCCAGTACTTC	CASSLDSGRTQYF
TRBV30	-	11	TRBJ1-1	few	TGTGCCTGGATGGGTTACACTGAAGCTTTCTTT	CAWMGYTEAFF
TRBV19	-	14	TRBJ2-5	-	TGTGCCAGTAGTATAAGGTCGGGGGTAGAGACCCAGTACTTC	CASSIRSGVETQYF
TRBV18	-	14	TRBJ2-5	-	TGTGCCAGCTCACCTTCAGGCTCCGGGGAGACCCAGTACTTC	CASSPSGSGETQYF
TRBV6-5	-	12	TRBJ2-3	few	TGTGCCAGCGGGGAACTGGCAGATACGCAGTATTTT	CASGELADTQYF
TRBV28	-	13	TRBJ2-3	-	TGTGCCAGCAGTTTAAGGAATCCAGATACGCAGTATTTT	CASSLRNPDTQYF
TRBV6-1	-	14	TRBJ2-3	-	TGTGCCAGCGGGCGGGCCTCTAGCACAGATACGCAGTATTTT	CASGRASSTDTQYF
TRBV7-9	-	14	TRBJ1-5	-	TGTGCCAGCAGCTTAGCGTCGGTAGATCAGCCCCAGCATTTT	CASSLASVDQPQHF
TRBV5-1	-	13	TRBJ2-7	-	TGCGCCAGCAGCTTGGAGGTCGAAGACGAGCAGTACTTC	CASSLEVEDEQYF
TRBV6-5	-	13	TRBJ2-1	-	TGTGCCAGCAGTTCGAGACCCGTCGATGAGCAGTTCTTC	CASSSRPVDEQFF
TRBV5-1	-	17	TRBJ2-1	-	TGCGCCAGCAGCTTCTCCAGGGTCGGCGGGCCAGAGGATGAGCAGTTCTTC	CASSFSRVGGPEDEQFF
TRBV18	-	16	TRBJ2-7	-	TGTGCCAGCTCACCATGGGCGGGACAGACAGATTACGAGCAGTACTTC	CASSPWAGQTDYEQYF
TRBV5-8	TRBD2	17	TRBJ2-3	-	TGTGCCAGCAGCTTCGGGACTAGCGGGAGTGGTACAGATACGCAGTATTTT	CASSFGTSGSGTDTQYF
TRBV5-1	-	16	TRBJ2-1	-	TGCGCCAGCAGCTTGGACAGGGTAAGGACCTACAATGAGCAGTTCTTC	CASSLDRVRTYNEQFF